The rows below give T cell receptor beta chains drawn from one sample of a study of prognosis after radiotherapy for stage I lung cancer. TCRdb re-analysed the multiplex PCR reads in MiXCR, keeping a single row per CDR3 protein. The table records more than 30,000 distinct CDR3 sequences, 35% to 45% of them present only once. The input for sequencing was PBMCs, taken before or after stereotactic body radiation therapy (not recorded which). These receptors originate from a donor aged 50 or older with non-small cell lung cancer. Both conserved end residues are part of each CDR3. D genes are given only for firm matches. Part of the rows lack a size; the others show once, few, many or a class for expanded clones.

TGTGCCAGCAGTTTAACAGCGGGGGCCCCCTACGAGCAGTACTTC	CASSLTAGAPYEQYF	15	many	TRBV12-3/TRBV12-4	TRBD2	TRBJ2-7
TGTGCCAGCAGCCAAAATCTAGCGGGAGGCGCCGATACGCAGTATTTT	CASSQNLAGGADTQYF	16	many	TRBV12-3/TRBV12-4	TRBD2	TRBJ2-3
TGTGCCACCACCGGGACTAGCGGGGGGGACTACAATGAGCAGTTCTTC	CATTGTSGGDYNEQFF	16	many	TRBV19	TRBD2	TRBJ2-1
TGCAGTTCCGGGAAGCCGCGGAGCTCCTACAATGAGCAGTTCTTC	CSSGKPRSSYNEQFF	15	-	TRBV20-1	-	TRBJ2-1
TGTGCCAGCAGACAGGGGACAGATACGCAGTATTTT	CASRQGTDTQYF	12	many	TRBV7-8	TRBD1	TRBJ2-3
TGCGCCAGCAGGCGGGGGACTAGCCCCCGGGCAGATACGCAGTATTTT	CASRRGTSPRADTQYF	16	many	TRBV5-1	TRBD2	TRBJ2-3
TGTGCTAGTGGTCGCCCGATCTCTTCCTACGAGCAGTACTTC	CASGRPISSYEQYF	14	many	TRBV12-5	-	TRBJ2-7
TGCAGCGTTGGATACGGCGGGGGGGCCAGTAACGAGCAGTACTTC	CSVGYGGGASNEQYF	15	many	TRBV29-1	TRBD2	TRBJ2-7
TGTGCCAGCAGTGCCTATGGCGCTGTAAACACCATATACTTT	CASSAYGAVNTIYF	14	-	TRBV28	-	TRBJ1-3
TGTGCCAGCAGTGAAGCGGGGGACACCGGGGAGCTGTTTTTT	CASSEAGDTGELFF	14	-	TRBV6-4	TRBD2	TRBJ2-2
TGCGCCAGCAGCTTACAAGCCACAGTCCGGGACGATCAGTACTTC	CASSLQATVRDDQYF	15	-	TRBV7-3	-	TRBJ2-7
TGCAGTGCTAGAAGTGGCAATGAGCAGTTCTTC	CSARSGNEQFF	11	-	TRBV20-1	-	TRBJ2-1
TGTGCCAGTAGATATGACGCTGGTTCCGCGAACACCGGGGAGCTGTTTTTT	CASRYDAGSANTGELFF	17	-	TRBV19	-	TRBJ2-2
TGTGCCAGCAGTGCCCCCCGGTTGCCCCAGCATTTT	CASSAPRLPQHF	12	once	TRBV28	-	TRBJ1-5
TGTTCCAGCAGCCCGCGTGTGACAAGCGACGAGCAGCACTTC	CSSSPRVTSDEQHF	14	-	TRBV27	-	TRBJ2-7
TGCGCCAGCAGCCAGCTGACTAGCTTAAACTACAATGAGCAGTTCTTC	CASSQLTSLNYNEQFF	16	many	TRBV4-1	TRBD2	TRBJ2-1
TGCGCCAGCAGCTTGGAGGGTGGGACTGAAGCTTTCTTT	CASSLEGGTEAFF	13	many	TRBV5-1	-	TRBJ1-1
TGTGCCAGCAGCACGACAAGGCTTGAAGCTTTCTTT	CASSTTRLEAFF	12	many	TRBV28	-	TRBJ1-1
TGTGCCAGCACACGGACTAGAGGGAACACCGGGGAGCTGTTTTTT	CASTRTRGNTGELFF	15	-	TRBV6-1	TRBD2	TRBJ2-2
TGTGCCTGGAGTGTCATGGGTAGGGGAAACACCATATATTTT	CAWSVMGRGNTIYF	14	few	TRBV30	-	TRBJ1-3
TGTGCCAGCAGTTTTATGGGCTATGGCTACACCTTC	CASSFMGYGYTF	12	medium-sized	TRBV28	-	TRBJ1-2
TGTGCCAGCAGCCAGGGCGTCGGCGACGGGGACACTGAAGCTTTCTTT	CASSQGVGDGDTEAFF	16	many	TRBV6-4	-	TRBJ1-1
TGCAGTGCCGGGACAGGGGAAATGAGCATTGAAGCTTTCTTT	CSAGTGEMSIEAFF	14	medium-sized	TRBV20-1	TRBD1	TRBJ1-1
TGTGTCAGCAGCGCCGGGACAGGGGGTAGACCTCTCCACTTT	CVSSAGTGGRPLHF	14	-	TRBV9	TRBD1	TRBJ1-6
TGTGCCAGCAGTAAAAATCAGGAACTTTACAATGAGCAGTTCTTC	CASSKNQELYNEQFF	15	-	TRBV28	-	TRBJ2-1
TGTGCCAGCAGTGACTCCTTTCCGGGCCGCACAGATACGCAGTATTTT	CASSDSFPGRTDTQYF	16	-	TRBV6-4	-	TRBJ2-3
TGTGCCAGCAGGACGGTGGACTCCTATAATTCACCCCTCCACTTT	CASRTVDSYNSPLHF	15	medium-sized	TRBV6-1	-	TRBJ1-6